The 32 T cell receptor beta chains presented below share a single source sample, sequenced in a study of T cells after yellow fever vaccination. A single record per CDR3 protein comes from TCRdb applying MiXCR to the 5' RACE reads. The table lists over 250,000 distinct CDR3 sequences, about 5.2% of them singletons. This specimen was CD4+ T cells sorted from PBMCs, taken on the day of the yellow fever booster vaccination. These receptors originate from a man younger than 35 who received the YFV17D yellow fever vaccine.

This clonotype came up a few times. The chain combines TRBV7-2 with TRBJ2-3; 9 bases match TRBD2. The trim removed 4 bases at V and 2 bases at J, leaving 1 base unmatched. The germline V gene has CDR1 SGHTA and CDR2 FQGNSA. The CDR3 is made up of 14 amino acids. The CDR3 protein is CASSSGLATDTQYF. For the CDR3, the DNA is TGTGCCAGCAGCTCGGGACTAGCCACAGATACGCAGTATTTT.

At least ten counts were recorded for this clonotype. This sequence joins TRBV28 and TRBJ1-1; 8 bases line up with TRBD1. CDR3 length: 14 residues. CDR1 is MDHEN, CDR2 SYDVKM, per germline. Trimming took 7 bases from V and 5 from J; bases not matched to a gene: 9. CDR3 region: CASKRGQAGTEAFF. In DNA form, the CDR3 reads TGTGCCAGCAAAAGGGGACAGGCGGGAACTGAAGCTTTCTTT.

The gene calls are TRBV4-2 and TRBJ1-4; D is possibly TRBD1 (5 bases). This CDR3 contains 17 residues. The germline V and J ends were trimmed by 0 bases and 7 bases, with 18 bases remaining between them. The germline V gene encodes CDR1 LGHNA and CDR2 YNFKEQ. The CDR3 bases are TGTGCCAGCAGCCAAGATCCGCCGCCAGGGTCGGGTGAAAAACTGTTTTTT. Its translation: CASSQDPPPGSGEKLFF.

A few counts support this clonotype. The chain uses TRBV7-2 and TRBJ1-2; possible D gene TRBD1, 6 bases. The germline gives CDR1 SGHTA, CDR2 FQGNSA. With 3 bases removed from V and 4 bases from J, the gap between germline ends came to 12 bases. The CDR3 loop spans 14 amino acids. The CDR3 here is CASSLGGAGYGYTF. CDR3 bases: TGTGCCAGCAGCTTGGGGGGCGCGGGCTATGGCTACACCTTC. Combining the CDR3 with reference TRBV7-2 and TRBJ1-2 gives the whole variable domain GAGVSQSPSNKVTEKGKDVELRCDPISGHTALYWYRQSLGQGLEFLIYFQGNSAPDKSGLPSDRFSAERTGGSVSTLTIQRTQQEDSAVYLCASSLGGAGYGYTFGSGTRLTVV.

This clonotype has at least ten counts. CDR3 nucleotide sequence: TGCGCCAGCAGCTTTGACCCGACTAGCAATAGGTACGAGCAGTACTTC. Protein product: CASSFDPTSNRYEQYF. This rearrangement joins TRBV5-1 to TRBJ2-7; TRBD2 matches 7 bases. Germline loops: CDR1 SGHRS, CDR2 YFSETQ. The CDR3 totals 16 residues. V dropped 2 bases and J dropped 4; count of bases not matched to a gene: 12.

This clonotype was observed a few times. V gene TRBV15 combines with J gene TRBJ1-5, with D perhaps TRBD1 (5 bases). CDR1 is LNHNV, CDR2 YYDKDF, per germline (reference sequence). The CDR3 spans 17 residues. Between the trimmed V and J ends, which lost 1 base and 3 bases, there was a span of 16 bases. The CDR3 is CATSRGGFRTDNQPQHF. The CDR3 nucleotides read TGTGCCACCAGCAGAGGGGGGTTCCGAACAGACAATCAGCCCCAGCATTTT.

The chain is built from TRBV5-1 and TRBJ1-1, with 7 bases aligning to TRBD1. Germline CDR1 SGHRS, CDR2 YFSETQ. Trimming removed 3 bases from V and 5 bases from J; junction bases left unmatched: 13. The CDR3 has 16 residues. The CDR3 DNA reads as TGCGCCAGCAGCTCGTTGACAGGGTCGGTTCGGACTGAAGCTTTCTTT. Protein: CASSSLTGSVRTEAFF.

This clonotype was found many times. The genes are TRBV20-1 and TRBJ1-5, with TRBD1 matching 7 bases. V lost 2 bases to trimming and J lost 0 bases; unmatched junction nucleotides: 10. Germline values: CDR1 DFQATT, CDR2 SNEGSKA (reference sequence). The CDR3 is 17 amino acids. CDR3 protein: CSARPDRRGHSNQPQHF. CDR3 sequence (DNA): TGCAGTGCTAGACCTGACAGGAGGGGGCATAGCAATCAGCCCCAGCATTTT.

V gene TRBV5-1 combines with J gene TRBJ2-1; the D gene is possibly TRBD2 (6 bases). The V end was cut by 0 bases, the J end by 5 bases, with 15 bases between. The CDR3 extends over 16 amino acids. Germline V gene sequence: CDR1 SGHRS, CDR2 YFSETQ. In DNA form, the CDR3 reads TGCGCCAGCAGCTTGGGATCCGGGACTTTTGACAATGAGCAGTTCTTC. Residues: CASSLGSGTFDNEQFF.

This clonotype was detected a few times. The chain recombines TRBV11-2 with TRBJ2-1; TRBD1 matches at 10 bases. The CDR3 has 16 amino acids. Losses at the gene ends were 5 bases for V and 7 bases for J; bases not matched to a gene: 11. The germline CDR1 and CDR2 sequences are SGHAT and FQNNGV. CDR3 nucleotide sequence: TGTGCCAGCAGCCGTCCGGGACAGGGGTATACGAATGAGCAGTTCTTC. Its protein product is CASSRPGQGYTNEQFF.

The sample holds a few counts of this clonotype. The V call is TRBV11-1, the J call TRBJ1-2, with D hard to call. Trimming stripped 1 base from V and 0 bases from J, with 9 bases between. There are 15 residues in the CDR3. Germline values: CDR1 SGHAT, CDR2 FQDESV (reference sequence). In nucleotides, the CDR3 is TGTGCCAGCAGCTTAGGCGGCTCGTCTAACTATGGCTACACCTTC. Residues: CASSLGGSSNYGYTF.

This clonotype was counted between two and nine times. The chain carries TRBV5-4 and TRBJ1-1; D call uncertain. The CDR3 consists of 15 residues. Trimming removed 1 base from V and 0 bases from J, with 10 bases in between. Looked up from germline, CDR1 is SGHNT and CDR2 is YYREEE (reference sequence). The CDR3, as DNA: TGTGCCAGCAGCTTGCCTCCCCCATTGAACACTGAAGCTTTCTTT. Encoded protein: CASSLPPPLNTEAFF.

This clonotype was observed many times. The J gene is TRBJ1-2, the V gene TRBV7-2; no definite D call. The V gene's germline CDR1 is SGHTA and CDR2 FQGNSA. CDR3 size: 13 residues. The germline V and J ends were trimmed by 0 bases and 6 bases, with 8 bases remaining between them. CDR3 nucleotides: TGTGCCAGCAGCTTAGCGACCGGGGATGGCTACACCTTC. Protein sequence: CASSLATGDGYTF. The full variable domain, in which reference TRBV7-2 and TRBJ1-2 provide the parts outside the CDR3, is GAGVSQSPSNKVTEKGKDVELRCDPISGHTALYWYRQSLGQGLEFLIYFQGNSAPDKSGLPSDRFSAERTGGSVSTLTIQRTQQEDSAVYLCASSLATGDGYTFGSGTRLTVV.

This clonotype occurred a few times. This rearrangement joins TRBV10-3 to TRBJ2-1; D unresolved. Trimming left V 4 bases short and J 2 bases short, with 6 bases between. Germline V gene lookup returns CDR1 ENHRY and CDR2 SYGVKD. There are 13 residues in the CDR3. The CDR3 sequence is CAISGTAYNEQFF. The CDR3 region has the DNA TGTGCCATCAGTGGCACAGCCTACAATGAGCAGTTCTTC.

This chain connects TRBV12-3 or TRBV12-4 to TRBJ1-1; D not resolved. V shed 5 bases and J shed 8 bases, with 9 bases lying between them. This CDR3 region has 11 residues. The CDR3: CASSPGWEAFF. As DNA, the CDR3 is TGTGCCAGCAGTCCGGGCTGGGAAGCTTTCTTT.

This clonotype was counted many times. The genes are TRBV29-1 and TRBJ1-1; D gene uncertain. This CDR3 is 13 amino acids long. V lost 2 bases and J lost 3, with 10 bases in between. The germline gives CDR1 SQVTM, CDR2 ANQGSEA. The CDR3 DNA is TGCAGCGTTGAACTAATACTTCACACTGAAGCTTTCTTT. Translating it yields CSVELILHTEAFF.

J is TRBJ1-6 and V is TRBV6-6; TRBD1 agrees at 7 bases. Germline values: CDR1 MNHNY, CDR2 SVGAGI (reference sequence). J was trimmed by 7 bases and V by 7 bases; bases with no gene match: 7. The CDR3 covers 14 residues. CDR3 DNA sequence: TGTGCCAGCACTCTACAGGGGTGGAATTCACCCCTCCACTTT. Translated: CASTLQGWNSPLHF.

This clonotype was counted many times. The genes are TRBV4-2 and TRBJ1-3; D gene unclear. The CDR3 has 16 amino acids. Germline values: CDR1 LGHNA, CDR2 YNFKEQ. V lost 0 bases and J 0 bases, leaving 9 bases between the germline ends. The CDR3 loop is CASSQDRASSGNTIYF. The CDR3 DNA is TGTGCCAGCAGCCAAGATCGGGCGAGCTCTGGAAACACCATATATTTT.

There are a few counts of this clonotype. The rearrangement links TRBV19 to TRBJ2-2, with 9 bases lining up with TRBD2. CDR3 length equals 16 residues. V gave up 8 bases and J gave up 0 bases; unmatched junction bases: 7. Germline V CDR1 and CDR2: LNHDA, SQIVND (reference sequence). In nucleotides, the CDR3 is TGTGCCAGTGAGCGGGGGGACTTCGCGAACACCGGGGAGCTGTTTTTT. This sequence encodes CASERGDFANTGELFF.

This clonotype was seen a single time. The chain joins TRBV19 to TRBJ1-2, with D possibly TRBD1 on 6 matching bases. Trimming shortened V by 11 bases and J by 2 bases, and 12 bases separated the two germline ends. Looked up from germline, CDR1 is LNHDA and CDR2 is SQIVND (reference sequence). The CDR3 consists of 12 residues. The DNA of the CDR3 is TGTGCCGCCACGGACAGAAACTATGGCTACACCTTC. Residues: CAATDRNYGYTF.

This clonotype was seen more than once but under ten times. CDR3 loop: CASSPPGGGGLETQYF. For the CDR3, the DNA is TGTGCCAGCAGCCCTCCGGGGGGCGGGGGGCTGGAGACCCAGTACTTC. The genes are TRBV7-9 and TRBJ2-5; 8 bases agree with TRBD2. CDR1 and CDR2 from the germline V gene are SEHNR and FQNEAQ (reference sequence). The J segment lost 5 bases and the V segment lost 5 bases, leaving 13 bases of the junction unmatched. CDR3 length equals 16 residues.

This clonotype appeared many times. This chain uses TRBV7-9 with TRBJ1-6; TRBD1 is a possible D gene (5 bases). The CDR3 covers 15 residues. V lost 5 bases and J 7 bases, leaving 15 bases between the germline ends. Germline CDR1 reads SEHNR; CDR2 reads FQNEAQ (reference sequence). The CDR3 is CASSLLPGGNSPLHF. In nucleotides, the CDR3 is TGTGCCAGCAGCCTACTGCCGGGGGGAAATTCACCCCTCCACTTT.

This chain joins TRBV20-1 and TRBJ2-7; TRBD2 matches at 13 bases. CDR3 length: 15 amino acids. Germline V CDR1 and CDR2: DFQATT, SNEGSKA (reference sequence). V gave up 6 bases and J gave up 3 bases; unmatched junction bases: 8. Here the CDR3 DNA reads TGCAGTGCGCCGCGGACTAGCGGGGGAGGCTACGAGCAGTACTTC. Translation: CSAPRTSGGGYEQYF.

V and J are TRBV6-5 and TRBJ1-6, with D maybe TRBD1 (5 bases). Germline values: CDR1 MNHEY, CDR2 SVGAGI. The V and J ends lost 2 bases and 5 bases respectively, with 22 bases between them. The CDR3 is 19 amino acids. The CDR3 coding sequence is TGTGCCAGCAGTTACGGGTCTAAATCGAACAGGCCAGATAATTCACCCCTCCACTTT. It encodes CASSYGSKSNRPDNSPLHF.

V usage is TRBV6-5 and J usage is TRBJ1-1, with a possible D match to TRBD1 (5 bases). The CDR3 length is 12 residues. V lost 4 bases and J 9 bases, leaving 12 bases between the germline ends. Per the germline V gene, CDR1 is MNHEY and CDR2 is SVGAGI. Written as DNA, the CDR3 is TGTGCCAGCAGTTCCCCGAGGGGAAAAGCTTTCTTT. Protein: CASSSPRGKAFF.

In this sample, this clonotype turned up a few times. In DNA, the CDR3 is TGTGCCAGCTCACCCCCGGGACTAGCGGGGGGTATCCAAGAGACCCAGTACTTC. Its translation is CASSPPGLAGGIQETQYF. The J gene is TRBJ2-5, the V gene TRBV18, with TRBD2 matching over 15 bases. V shed 3 bases and J 1 base; nucleotides not matched to a gene: 6. The CDR3 contains 18 residues. Germline CDR1 KGHSH, CDR2 LQKENI.

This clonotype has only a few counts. In DNA, the CDR3 is TGTGCCACCAGTGATTCGGGGACAGGCCCCACGGAGACCCAGTACTTC. Its protein is CATSDSGTGPTETQYF. The chain links TRBV24-1 to TRBJ2-5; 8 bases fit TRBD1. This CDR3 is 16 amino acids long. V was clipped by 2 bases and J by 5 bases; unmatched bases: 9. The germline gives CDR1 KGHDR, CDR2 SFDVKD.

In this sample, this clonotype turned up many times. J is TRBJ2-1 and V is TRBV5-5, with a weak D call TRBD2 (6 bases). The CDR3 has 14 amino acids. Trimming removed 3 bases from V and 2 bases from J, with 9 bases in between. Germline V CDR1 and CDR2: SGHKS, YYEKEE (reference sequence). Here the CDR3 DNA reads TGTGCCAGCAGCTCCCCTAGCGCCTACAATGAGCAGTTCTTC. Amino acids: CASSSPSAYNEQFF.

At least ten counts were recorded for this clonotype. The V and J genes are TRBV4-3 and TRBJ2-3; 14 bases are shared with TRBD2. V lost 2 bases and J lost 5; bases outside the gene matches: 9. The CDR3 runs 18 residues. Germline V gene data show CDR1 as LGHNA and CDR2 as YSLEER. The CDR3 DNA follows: TGCGCCAGCAGCCAATTGCCGGGACTAGCGGGGGCGAAAGATACGCAGTATTTT. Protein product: CASSQLPGLAGAKDTQYF.

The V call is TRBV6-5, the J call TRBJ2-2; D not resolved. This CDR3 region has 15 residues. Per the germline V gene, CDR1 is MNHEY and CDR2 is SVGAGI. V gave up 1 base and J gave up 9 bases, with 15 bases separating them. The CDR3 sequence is CASSYLAFQGWELFF. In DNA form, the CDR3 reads TGTGCCAGCAGTTACTTGGCCTTCCAAGGCTGGGAGCTGTTTTTT.

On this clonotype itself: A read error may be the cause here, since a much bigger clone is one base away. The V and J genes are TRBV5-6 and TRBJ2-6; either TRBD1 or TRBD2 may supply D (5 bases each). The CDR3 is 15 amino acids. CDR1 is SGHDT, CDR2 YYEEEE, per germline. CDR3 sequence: CASSLAGPGANVLSF. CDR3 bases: TGTGCCAGCAGCTTGGCCGGCCCCGGGGCCAACGTCCTGAGTTTC.

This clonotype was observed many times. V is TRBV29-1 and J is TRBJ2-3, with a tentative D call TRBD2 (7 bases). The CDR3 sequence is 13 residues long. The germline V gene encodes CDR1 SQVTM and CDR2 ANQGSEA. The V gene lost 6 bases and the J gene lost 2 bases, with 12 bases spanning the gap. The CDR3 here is CSVGGGYTDTQYF. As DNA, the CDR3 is TGCAGCGTAGGGGGGGGTTACACAGATACGCAGTATTTT.